This entry describes one T cell receptor beta chain. Arm-PCR with iRepertoire HTBI primers amplified the CDR3 regions for these TCR beta libraries. One entry per CDR3 protein results from TCRdb running MiXCR on the multiplex PCR reads. The sample contains over 400,000 distinct CDR3 sequences, around 15% of which appear only once. The data originate from a study of regulatory T cells in long-lasting Graves disease. Indicated time point: newly diagnosed GD, antithyroid drugs for less than 3 months. Preparation of the TCR library used RNA extracted from PBMCs. These same records also appear under a second study, on T cells in Graves' hyperthyroidism and ophthalmopathy. Per that paper: Patients aged 18 to 65 with hyperthyroidism were newly diagnosed, with duration under 2 months. The model identified upcoming ophthalmopathy a median 6.5 months ahead of onset.

The clonotype comes from a woman aged 45-65 years with Graves disease. The sequenced sample was peripheral blood mononuclear cells (PBMCs), obtained at new diagnosis, from a patient treated with antithyroid drugs.

The CDR3 region has the DNA TGTGCCAGCAGCGTAGCACTAGATGCCTACGAGCAGTACTTC. It yields the protein CASSVALDAYEQYF. This rearrangement joins TRBV9 to TRBJ2-7; tentative D call: TRBD2 (5 bases). V shed 0 bases and J shed 2 bases, with 9 bases lying between them. The CDR3 extends over 14 amino acids. From germline, CDR1 is SGDLS and CDR2 YYNGEE.